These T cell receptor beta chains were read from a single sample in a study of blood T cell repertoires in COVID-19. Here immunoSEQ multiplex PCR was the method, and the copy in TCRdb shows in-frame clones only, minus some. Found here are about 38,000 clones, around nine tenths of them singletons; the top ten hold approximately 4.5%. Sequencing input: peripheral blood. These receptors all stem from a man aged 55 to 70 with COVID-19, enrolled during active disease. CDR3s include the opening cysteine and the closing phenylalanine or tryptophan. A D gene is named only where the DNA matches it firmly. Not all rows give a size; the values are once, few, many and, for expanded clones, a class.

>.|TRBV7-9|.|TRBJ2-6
TGTGCCAGCAGCCTCGGTAACTCTGGGGCCAACGTCCTGACTTTC
CASSLGNSGANVLTF
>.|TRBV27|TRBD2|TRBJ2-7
TGTGCCAGCAGTCCCGAGCGGGGCTACTACGAGCAGTACTTC
CASSPERGYYEQYF
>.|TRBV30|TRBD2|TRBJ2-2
TGTGCCTGGACGATAGCGGGGGCGAACACCGGGGAGCTGTTTTTT
CAWTIAGANTGELFF
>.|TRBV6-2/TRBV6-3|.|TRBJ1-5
TGTGCCAGCAGTTTTAGGTGGCAGGATGGTAATAGCAATCAGCCCCAGCATTTT
CASSFRWQDGNSNQPQHF
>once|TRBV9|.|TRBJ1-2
TGTGCCAGCAGCCCAGGTGAGGGGACAAATGGCTACACCTTC
CASSPGEGTNGYTF
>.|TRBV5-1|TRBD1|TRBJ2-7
TGCGCCAGCAGTCAGGGGGTGAGGGCCTCCTACGAGCAGTACTTC
CASSQGVRASYEQYF
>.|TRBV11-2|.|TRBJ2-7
TGTGCCAGCAGCTTAGGACGGCGACTCTACGAGCAGTACTTC
CASSLGRRLYEQYF
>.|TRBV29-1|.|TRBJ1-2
TGCAGCGTTCGGGGGTATCGTGGCTACACCTTC
CSVRGYRGYTF
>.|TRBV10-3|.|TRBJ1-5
TGTGCCATCAGTGAGGAGGGTACCCTCAATCAGCCCCAGCATTTT
CAISEEGTLNQPQHF
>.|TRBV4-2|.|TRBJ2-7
TGTGCCAGCAGCCAAGCGAGGAGCGGTCCCTACGAGCAGTACTTC
CASSQARSGPYEQYF
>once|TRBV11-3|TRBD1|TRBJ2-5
TGTGCCAGCAGCTTAGCCCCGGACAGGAAAGAGACCCAGTACTTC
CASSLAPDRKETQYF
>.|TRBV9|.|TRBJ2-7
TGTGCCAGCAGCGTAGCTACAGGACCATCCTACGAGCAGTACTTC
CASSVATGPSYEQYF
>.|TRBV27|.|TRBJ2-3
TGTGCCAGTAAATTGGGACAGCGGGTAGATACGCAGTATTTT
CASKLGQRVDTQYF
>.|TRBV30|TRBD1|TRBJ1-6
TGTGCCTCTGTCCCTGATGGGACAGGGGGATCACCCCTCCACTTT
CASVPDGTGGSPLHF
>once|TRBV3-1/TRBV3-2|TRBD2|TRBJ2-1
TGTGCCAGCAGCCCCGGGACTAGCGGGAGAGTCTACAATGAGCAGTTCTTC
CASSPGTSGRVYNEQFF
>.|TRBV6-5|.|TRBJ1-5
TGTGCCAGCAGCCTCCAGGTAGGCAATCAGCCCCAGCATTTT
CASSLQVGNQPQHF
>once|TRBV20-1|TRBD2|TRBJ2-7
TGCAGTGCAAGTAGCGGGAGGATACGAGAGCAGTACTTC
CSASSGRIREQYF
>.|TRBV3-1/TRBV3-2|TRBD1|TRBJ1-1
TGTGCCAGCAGGGACAGGGGAAACACTGAAGCTTTCTTT
CASRDRGNTEAFF
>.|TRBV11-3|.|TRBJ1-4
TGTGCCAGCAGCTTAGTCTCCCAGCGAGATGAAAAACTGTTTTTT
CASSLVSQRDEKLFF
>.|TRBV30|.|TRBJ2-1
TGTGCCTGGACCCCCCCCCACGAGAGGGAGCAGTTCTTC
CAWTPPHEREQFF
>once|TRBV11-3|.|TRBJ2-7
TGTGCCAGCAGCTTCAAGGACTGGCCCTACGAGCAGTACTTC
CASSFKDWPYEQYF
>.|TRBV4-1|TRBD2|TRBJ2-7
TGCGCCAGCAGCCAGGAGGGACTAGTGCTCGAGCAGTACTTC
CASSQEGLVLEQYF
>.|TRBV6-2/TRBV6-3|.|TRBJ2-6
TGTGCCAGCAGTAAAACCGGGACACCGGGGGCCAACGTCCTGACTTTC
CASSKTGTPGANVLTF
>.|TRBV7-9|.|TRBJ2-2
TGTGCCAGCAGCCCCGGGGAGGTGGGGGAGCTGTTTTTT
CASSPGEVGELFF
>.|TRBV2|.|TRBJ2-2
TGTGCCAGCAGGGCAGGCACGAACACCGGGGAGCTGTTTTTT
CASRAGTNTGELFF
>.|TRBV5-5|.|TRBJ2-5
TGTGCCAGCAGCTTGGAGGTAGTTGACCGCGGGGAGACCCAGTACTTC
CASSLEVVDRGETQYF